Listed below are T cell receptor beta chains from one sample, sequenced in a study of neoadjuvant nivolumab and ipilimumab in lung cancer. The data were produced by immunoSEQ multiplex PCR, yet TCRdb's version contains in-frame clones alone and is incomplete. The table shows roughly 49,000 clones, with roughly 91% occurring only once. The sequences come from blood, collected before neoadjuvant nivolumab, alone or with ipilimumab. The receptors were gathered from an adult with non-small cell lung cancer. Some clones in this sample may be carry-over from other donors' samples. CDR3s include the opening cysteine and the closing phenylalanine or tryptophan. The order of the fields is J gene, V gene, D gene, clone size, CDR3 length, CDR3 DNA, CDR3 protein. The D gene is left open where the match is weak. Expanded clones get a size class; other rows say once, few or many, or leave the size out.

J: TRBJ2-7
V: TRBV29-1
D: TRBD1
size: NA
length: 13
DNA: TGCAGCGTCGCGGACAGGGCAATATACGAGCAGTACTTC
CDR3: CSVADRAIYEQYF

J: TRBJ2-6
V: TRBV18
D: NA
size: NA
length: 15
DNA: TGTGCCAGCTCACCGGGCAACTCTGGGGCCAACGTCCTGACTTTC
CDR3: CASSPGNSGANVLTF

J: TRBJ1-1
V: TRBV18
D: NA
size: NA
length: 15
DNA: TGTGCCAGCTCACCAAGTTTGGACTTAGCAATAGGGGCTTTCTTT
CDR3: CASSPSLDLAIGAFF

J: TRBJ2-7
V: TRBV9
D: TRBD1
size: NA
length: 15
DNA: TGTGCCAGCAGCGTAGACGGACAGGGGTCGGGCGAGCAGTACTTC
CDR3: CASSVDGQGSGEQYF

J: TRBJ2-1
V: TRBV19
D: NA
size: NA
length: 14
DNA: TGTGCCAGTAGGGTCATACTGGGCTCCAATGAGCAGTTCTTC
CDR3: CASRVILGSNEQFF

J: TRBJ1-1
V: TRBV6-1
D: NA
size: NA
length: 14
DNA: TGTGCCAGCCCCCCCAGGGTGGCGAACACTGAAGCTTTCTTT
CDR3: CASPPRVANTEAFF

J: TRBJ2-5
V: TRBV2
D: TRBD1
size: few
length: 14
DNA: TGTGCCAGCAGTCGGGACAGCTACCAAGAGACCCAGTACTTC
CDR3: CASSRDSYQETQYF

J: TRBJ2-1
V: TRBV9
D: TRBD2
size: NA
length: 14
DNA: TGTGCCAGCAGCGTAGGGACTAGCGGGAATGAGCAGTTCTTC
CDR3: CASSVGTSGNEQFF

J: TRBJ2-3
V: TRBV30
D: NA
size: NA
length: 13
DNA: TGTGCCTCGCAACTACAGGGAAAAGATACGCAGTATTTT
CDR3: CASQLQGKDTQYF

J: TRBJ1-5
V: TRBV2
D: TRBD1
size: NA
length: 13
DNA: TGTGCCAGCAGTGGACAGGGTGGTCAGCCCCAGCATTTT
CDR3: CASSGQGGQPQHF

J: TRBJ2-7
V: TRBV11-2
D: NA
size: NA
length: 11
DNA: TGTGCCAGCAGCCAAGGTCGGGGGCTGCACTTC
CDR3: CASSQGRGLHF

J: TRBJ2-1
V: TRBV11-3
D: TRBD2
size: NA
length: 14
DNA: TGTGCCAGCAGCTTAGGCGGGAGCTACAATGAGCAGTTCTTC
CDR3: CASSLGGSYNEQFF